The entry below describes one TCR beta chain. TCRdb reprocessed the PCR reads with MiXCR, giving one entry per CDR3 protein. The data hold more than 450,000 distinct CDR3 sequences, with about 25% observed a single time. The entry originates in a study of molecular identifiers for immune sequencing clone quantification. The specimen was naive CD8+ T cells from blood, with Jurkat cell RNA spiked in. Regarding subset: FACS-sorted CD8+CD4-CCR7+CD45RA+ naive T cells. This clonotype was sampled from a human donor in good health. Some libraries in this study had Jurkat cell RNA spiked in.

The CDR3 is CASSDPTPGVYEQYF. CDR3 sequence (DNA): TGTGCCAGCAGTGATCCCACTCCGGGAGTCTACGAGCAGTACTTC. The rearrangement uses TRBV25-1 and TRBJ2-7; D is perhaps TRBD2 (6 bases). V was shortened by 3 bases and J by 3 bases, with 15 bases between the two germline ends. The CDR3 totals 15 residues. Germline V gene lookup returns CDR1 MGHDK and CDR2 SYGVNS.